This T cell receptor (beta chain) was recorded in a study of blood T cells in healthy people across ages. Overall study context: Researchers report that template switching captured about one barcoded beta molecule per two T cells.

Germline V lookup: CDR1 SEHNR, CDR2 FQNEAQ (reference sequence). V lost 5 bases and J 7 bases, leaving 8 bases between the germline ends. This CDR3 has 11 residues. Alongside a J-beta primer mix, a sample-barcoded 5' primer served in a second PCR lasting about 7 to 12 cycles. A template-switch adaptor that had 12 random nucleotides put a tag on each cDNA molecule. TCRdb processed the 5' RACE reads anew with MiXCR; each CDR3 protein has one entry. Of hundreds of thousands of distinct CDR3 sequences in the sample, around a quarter were seen once. This clonotype was seen only a few times. These data also formed part of another study, on T cells of mothers and their children. According to that study: Nine systemically healthy Caucasian donors: three mothers, six children. Over 9 million TCR beta CDR3 reads were obtained from each mother, and approximately 3 million from each child.

This sequence was found in a boy between 10 and 17 years old in good health. The gene calls are TRBV7-9 and TRBJ1-2; D ambiguous. Sequenced input: blood. CDR3 residues: CASSARSGYTF. The CDR3 bases are TGTGCCAGCAGCGCTCGCAGTGGCTACACCTTC.